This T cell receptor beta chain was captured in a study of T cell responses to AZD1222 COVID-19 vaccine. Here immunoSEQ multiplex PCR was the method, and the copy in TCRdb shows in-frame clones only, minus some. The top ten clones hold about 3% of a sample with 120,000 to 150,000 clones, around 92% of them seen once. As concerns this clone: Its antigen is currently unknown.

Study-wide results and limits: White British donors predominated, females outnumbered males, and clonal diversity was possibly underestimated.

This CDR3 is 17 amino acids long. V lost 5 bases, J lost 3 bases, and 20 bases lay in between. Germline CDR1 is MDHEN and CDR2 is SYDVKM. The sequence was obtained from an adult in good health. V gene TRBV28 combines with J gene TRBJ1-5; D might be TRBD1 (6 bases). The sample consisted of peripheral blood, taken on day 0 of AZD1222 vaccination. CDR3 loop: CASSARGLTLPNQPQHF. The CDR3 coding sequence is TGTGCCAGCAGTGCCAGGGGCCTAACGTTACCCAATCAGCCCCAGCATTTT.